This T cell receptor beta chain stems from a study of T cell responses to AZD1222 COVID-19 vaccine. Profiled with immunoSEQ multiplex PCR; TCRdb holds only in-frame clones, not every one. Among around 150,000 clones listed, roughly nine tenths were seen once. Study-wide results and caveats: Spike-specific TCR breadth and depth grew following two AZD1222 doses. Dominant CD4 TCR responses targeted spike regions 160-218 and 743-854. Seropositive status at baseline applied to only six AZD1222 recipients.

Comment on this clone: Its antigen is unknown.

The sample here was peripheral blood, taken on day 0 of MenACWY control vaccination. The sequence was obtained from an adult in good health.

In DNA form, the CDR3 reads TGTGCCAGTAGTATAGTCGCGTCCGGGACTAGCGTACACCAAGAGACCCAGTACTTC. Translating it yields CASSIVASGTSVHQETQYF. The V call is TRBV19, the J call TRBJ2-5; 10 bases line up with TRBD2. The junction had 11 bases not matched to a gene; V was cut back by 1 base and J by 0 bases. The V gene's germline CDR1 is LNHDA and CDR2 SQIVND (reference sequence). The CDR3 is 19 residues long.